The sequence of this T cell receptor beta chain was determined in a study of control samples from healthy donors and cancer patients. TCRdb keeps only in-frame clones here, not all; method: immunoSEQ multiplex PCR. The repertoire consists of about 140,000 clones, with roughly 92% occurring once and the leading ten covering around 11%. Germline V CDR1 and CDR2: MDHEN, SYDVKM. There are 13 residues in the CDR3. Trimming cost V 6 bases and J 6 bases, with 14 bases left between them. The sequence came from a man between 25 and 39 years old in good health. The chain links TRBV28 to TRBJ1-1; maybe TRBD1 (6 bases). The specimen sequenced was blood. In DNA, the CDR3 is TGTGCCAGCAGGAAAACAGGGAGTGCTGAAGCTTTCTTT. Translation gives CASRKTGSAEAFF.